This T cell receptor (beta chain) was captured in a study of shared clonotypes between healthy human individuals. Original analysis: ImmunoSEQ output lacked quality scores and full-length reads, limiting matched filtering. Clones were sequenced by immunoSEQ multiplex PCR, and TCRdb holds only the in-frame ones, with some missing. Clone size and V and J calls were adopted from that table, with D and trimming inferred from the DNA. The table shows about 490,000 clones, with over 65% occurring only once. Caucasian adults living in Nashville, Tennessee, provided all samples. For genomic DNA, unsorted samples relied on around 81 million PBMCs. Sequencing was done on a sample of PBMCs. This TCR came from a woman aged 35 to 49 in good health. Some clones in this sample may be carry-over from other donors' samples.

This CDR3 is CATSRGAGYQPQHF. CDR3 bases: TGTGCCACCAGCAGAGGAGCGGGTTATCAGCCCCAGCATTTT. The chain has TRBV15 and TRBJ1-5; D remains unclear. V dropped 1 base and J dropped 5 bases, with 9 bases sitting between them. The germline V gene encodes CDR1 LNHNV and CDR2 YYDKDF (reference sequence). The CDR3 runs to 14 residues.